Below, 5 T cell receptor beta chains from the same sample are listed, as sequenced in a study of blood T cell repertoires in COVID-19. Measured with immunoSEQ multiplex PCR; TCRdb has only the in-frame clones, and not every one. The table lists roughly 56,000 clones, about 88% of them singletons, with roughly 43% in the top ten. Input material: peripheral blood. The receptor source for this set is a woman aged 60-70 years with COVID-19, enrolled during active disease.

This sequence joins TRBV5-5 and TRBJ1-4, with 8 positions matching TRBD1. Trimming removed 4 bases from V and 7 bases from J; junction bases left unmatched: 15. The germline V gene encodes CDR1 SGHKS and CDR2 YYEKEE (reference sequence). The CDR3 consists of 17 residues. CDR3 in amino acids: CASSRRGRSSLGEKLFF. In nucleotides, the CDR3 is TGTGCCAGCAGCCGCAGGGGGCGAAGTTCTCTAGGTGAAAAACTGTTTTTT.

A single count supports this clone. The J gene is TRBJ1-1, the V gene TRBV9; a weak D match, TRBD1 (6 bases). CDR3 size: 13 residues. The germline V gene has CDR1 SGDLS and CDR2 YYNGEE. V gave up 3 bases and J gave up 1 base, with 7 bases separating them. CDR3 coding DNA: TGTGCCAGCAGCGCGGACAGGAACACTGAAGCTTTCTTT. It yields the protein CASSADRNTEAFF.

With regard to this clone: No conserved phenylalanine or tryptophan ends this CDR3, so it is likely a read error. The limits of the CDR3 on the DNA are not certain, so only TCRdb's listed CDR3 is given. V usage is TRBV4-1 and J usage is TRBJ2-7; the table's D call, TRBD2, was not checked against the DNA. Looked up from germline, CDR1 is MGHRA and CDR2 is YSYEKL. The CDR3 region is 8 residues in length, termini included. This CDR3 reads CASSREQA.

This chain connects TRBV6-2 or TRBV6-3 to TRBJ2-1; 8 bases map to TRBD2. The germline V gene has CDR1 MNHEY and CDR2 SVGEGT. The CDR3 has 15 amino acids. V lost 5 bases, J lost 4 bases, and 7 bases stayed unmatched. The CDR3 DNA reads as TGTGCCAGCAGTGTCCAGGGACTAGGGTACAATGAGCAGTTCTTC. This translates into CASSVQGLGYNEQFF.

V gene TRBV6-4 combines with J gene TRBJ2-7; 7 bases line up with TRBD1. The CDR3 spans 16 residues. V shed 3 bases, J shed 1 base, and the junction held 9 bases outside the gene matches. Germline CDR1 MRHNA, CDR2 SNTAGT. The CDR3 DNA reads TGTGCCAGCAGTGAGTCGGAACAGGGGAGATCCTACGAGCAGTACTTC. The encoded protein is CASSESEQGRSYEQYF.